These 9 T cell receptor beta chains originate from one sample sequenced in a study of T cell responses to AZD1222 COVID-19 vaccine. Data came from immunoSEQ multiplex PCR; TCRdb stores just in-frame clones and leaves some out. The sample contains roughly 180,000 clones, about 93% of which appear only once. The source material was peripheral blood, sampled 28 days after the second dose of the MenACWY control vaccine. Receptors originate from an adult who received the MenACWY meningococcal vaccine as a control.

Note on this clone: This specimen includes other DNA sequences encoding the same CDR3. The rearrangement joins TRBV12-3 or TRBV12-4 to TRBJ2-5, with D perhaps matching TRBD2 (6 bases). This CDR3 comprises 13 residues. Trimming left V 3 bases short and J 4 bases short, with 9 bases between. CDR3 protein: CASSFWGGETQYF. CDR3 DNA: TGTGCCAGCAGTTTCTGGGGAGGAGAGACCCAGTACTTC.

The rearrangement joins TRBV7-9 to TRBJ2-4; either TRBD1 or TRBD2 may fit D (5 bases each). This CDR3 has 12 residues. Germline CDR1 SEHNR, CDR2 FQNEAQ (reference sequence). Trimming cost V 4 bases and J 8 bases, with 9 bases left between them. DNA for the CDR3: TGTGCCAGCAGCTCGGGACCGGACATTCAGTACTTC. As protein: CASSSGPDIQYF.

CDR3 in amino acids: CASSWGGNTEAFF. In nucleotides, the CDR3 is TGTGCCAGCAGTTGGGGGGGGAACACTGAAGCTTTCTTT. V usage is TRBV12-3 or TRBV12-4 and J usage is TRBJ1-1; tentatively, D is TRBD1 (5 bases). The CDR3 consists of 13 residues. The ends were cut back, 4 bases at V and 1 base at J, with 7 bases in the middle.

The J gene is TRBJ1-3, the V gene TRBV11-1, with 7 bases that match TRBD1. Germline CDR1 SGHAT, CDR2 FQDESV (reference sequence). This CDR3 is built from 15 residues. V shed 5 bases, J shed 0 bases, and the junction held 4 bases outside the gene matches. The CDR3 DNA follows: TGTGCCAGCAGCCGAAGACAGGGCTCTGGAAACACCATATATTTT. Its protein is CASSRRQGSGNTIYF.

This chain uses TRBV2 with TRBJ1-4, with D unresolved. There are 17 residues in the CDR3. Germline V gene sequence: CDR1 SNHLY, CDR2 FYNNEI. The V end was cut by 4 bases, the J end by 1 base, with 16 bases between. Here the CDR3 DNA reads TGTGCCAGCAGTGTCCCCGGACGGGGAGGAACTAATGAAAAACTGTTTTTT. Its translation: CASSVPGRGGTNEKLFF.

V usage is TRBV5-8 and J usage is TRBJ1-2; D remains unclear. The CDR3 loop spans 17 amino acids. The germline gives CDR1 SGHTS, CDR2 YDEGEE. V shed 1 base and J shed 0 bases, with 16 bases lying between them. The DNA for the CDR3 is TGTGCCAGCAGCTTGTCGTTCCTCGAAAGTCCTAACTATGGCTACACCTTC. Its protein product is CASSLSFLESPNYGYTF.

The chain couples TRBV19 to TRBJ1-6; 7 nucleotides agree with TRBD1. Losses at the gene ends were 5 bases for V and 7 bases for J; bases not matched to a gene: 5. CDR3 length: 14 amino acids. Germline lookup yields CDR1 LNHDA and CDR2 SQIVND (reference sequence). CDR3: CASSAGTVNSPLHF. The CDR3 DNA sequence: TGTGCCAGTAGTGCGGGGACAGTAAATTCACCCCTCCACTTT. The whole variable domain, filled in from reference TRBV19 and TRBJ1-6, reads DGGITQSPKYLFRKEGQNVTLSCEQNLNHDAMYWYRQDPGQGLRLIYYSQIVNDFQKGDIAEGYSVSREKKESFPLTVTSAQKNPTAFYLCASSAGTVNSPLHFGNGTRLTVT.

The rearrangement uses TRBV7-2 and TRBJ1-1; weak D call: TRBD1 (5 bases). The CDR3 runs 13 residues. Trimming left V 4 bases short and J 4 bases short, with 10 bases between. Germline CDR1 is SGHTA and CDR2 is FQGNSA. The CDR3 region is CASSSQQVTEAFF. The CDR3 DNA reads TGTGCCAGCAGCTCCCAACAGGTCACTGAAGCTTTCTTT.

This sequence joins TRBV28 and TRBJ1-2, with D perhaps TRBD1 (6 bases). Germline values: CDR1 MDHEN, CDR2 SYDVKM. V dropped 5 bases and J dropped 1 base, with 14 bases sitting between them. This CDR3 is 15 amino acids long. CDR3 region: CASSPQGTNNYGYTF. The DNA of the CDR3 is TGTGCCAGCAGTCCTCAGGGGACCAATAACTATGGCTACACCTTC.